This T cell receptor (beta chain) was retrieved from a study of vaccination and CD4 T cells after COVID-19. About this clonotype: No antigen is known for it.

Study-level findings and limits: Spike mono-reactivity was found in 304 of the 307 vaccine-specific clones identified in convalescent patients.

An Oncomine TCR Beta short-read assay was used to sequence the DNA from cultured CD4+ T cells. Someone extracted genomic DNA from cultured CD4+ T cells. TCRdb recomputed calls from the PCR reads with MiXCR, one row per CDR3 protein. The sample lists 10,000 to 15,000 distinct CDR3 sequences; roughly 74% were seen once. As to treatment: approximately nine-day PBMC culture with coronavirus spike peptide pools or control peptides (ViraFEST assay). Expansion of antigen-specific T cells with peptide pools by ViraFEST preceded sequencing of TCRs. Sequenced material: CD4+ T cells from blood, cultured in vitro, taken after SARS-CoV-2 vaccination. This receptor was taken from a human donor who received a COVID-19 vaccine.

CDR3 coding DNA: TGCAGTGCCCGGGACAAAGGTTCACCCCTCCACTTT. Its translation is CSARDKGSPLHF. V is TRBV20-1 and J is TRBJ1-6; weak D call: TRBD1 (6 bases). V lost 6 bases and J lost 9, with 12 bases in between. Germline V CDR1 and CDR2: DFQATT, SNEGSKA (reference sequence). The CDR3 spans 12 residues.